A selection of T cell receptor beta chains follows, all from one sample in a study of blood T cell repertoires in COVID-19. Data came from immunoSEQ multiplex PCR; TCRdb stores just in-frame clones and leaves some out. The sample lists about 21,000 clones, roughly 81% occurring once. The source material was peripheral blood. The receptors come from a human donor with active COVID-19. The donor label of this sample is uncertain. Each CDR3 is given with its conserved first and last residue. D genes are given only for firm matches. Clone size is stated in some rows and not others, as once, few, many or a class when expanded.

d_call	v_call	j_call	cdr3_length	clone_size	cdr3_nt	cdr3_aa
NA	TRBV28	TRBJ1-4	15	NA	TGTGCCAGCAGTTTATTCGGGGGTGGGTATGAAAAACTGTTTTTT	CASSLFGGGYEKLFF
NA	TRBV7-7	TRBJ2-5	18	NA	TGTGCTAGCAGCTTAGAGCGCTTAGGCGGTCCTGACCAAGAGACCCAGTACTTC	CASSLERLGGPDQETQYF
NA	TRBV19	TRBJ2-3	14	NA	TGTGCCAGTACCCAGACAGCTAGCACAGATACGCAGTATTTT	CASTQTASTDTQYF
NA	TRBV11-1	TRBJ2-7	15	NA	TGTGCCAGCAGCTTAGACGCCCCACAGGGAGCCGAGCAGTACTTC	CASSLDAPQGAEQYF
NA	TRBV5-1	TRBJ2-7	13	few	TGCGCCAGCGGGGACACCTTAAACCCTGAGCAGTACTTC	CASGDTLNPEQYF
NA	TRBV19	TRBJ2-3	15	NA	TGTGCCAGTACCCCAGGGGTGGTTTTGTGGGATACGCAGTATTTT	CASTPGVVLWDTQYF
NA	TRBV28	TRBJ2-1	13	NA	TGTGCCAGCAGTTTTAAGAGTTACAATGAGCAGTTCTTC	CASSFKSYNEQFF
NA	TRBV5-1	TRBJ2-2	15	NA	TGCGCCAGCAGCTTGAGGCTAGCGAACACCGGGGAGCTGTTTTTT	CASSLRLANTGELFF
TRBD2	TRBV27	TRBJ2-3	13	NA	TGTGCCAGCAGTTTTGGGGGGGCAGATACGCAGTATTTT	CASSFGGADTQYF
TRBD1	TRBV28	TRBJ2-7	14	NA	TGTGCCAGCAGCTCGGGACAGCTGCCCAACGAGCAGTACTTC	CASSSGQLPNEQYF
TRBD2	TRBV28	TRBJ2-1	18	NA	TGTGCCAGCAGTCTCTATGGACTAGCGGGAGATCTCAACAATGAGCAGTTCTTC	CASSLYGLAGDLNNEQFF
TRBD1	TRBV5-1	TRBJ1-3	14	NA	TGCGCCAGCAGCTTGGGGGACAGCAGAAACACCATATATTTT	CASSLGDSRNTIYF